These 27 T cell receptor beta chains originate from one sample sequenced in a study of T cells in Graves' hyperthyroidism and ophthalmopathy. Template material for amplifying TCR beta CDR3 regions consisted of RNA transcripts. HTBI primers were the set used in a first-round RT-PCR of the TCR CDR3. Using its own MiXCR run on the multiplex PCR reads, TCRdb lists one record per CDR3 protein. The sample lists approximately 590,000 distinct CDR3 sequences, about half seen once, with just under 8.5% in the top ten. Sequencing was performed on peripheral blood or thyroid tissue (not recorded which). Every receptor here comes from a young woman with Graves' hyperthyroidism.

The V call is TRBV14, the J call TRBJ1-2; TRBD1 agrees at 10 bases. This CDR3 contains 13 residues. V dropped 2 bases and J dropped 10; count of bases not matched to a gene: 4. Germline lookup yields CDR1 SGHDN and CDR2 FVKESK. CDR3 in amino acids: CASSQFGTGDYTF. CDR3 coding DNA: TGTGCCAGCAGCCAATTTGGGACAGGGGACTACACCTTC.

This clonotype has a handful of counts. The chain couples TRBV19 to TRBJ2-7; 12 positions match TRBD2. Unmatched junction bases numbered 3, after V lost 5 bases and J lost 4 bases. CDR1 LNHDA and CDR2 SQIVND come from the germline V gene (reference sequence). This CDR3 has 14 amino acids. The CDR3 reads CASSETSGRYEQYF. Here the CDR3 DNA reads TGTGCCAGTAGTGAGACTAGCGGGAGATACGAGCAGTACTTC.

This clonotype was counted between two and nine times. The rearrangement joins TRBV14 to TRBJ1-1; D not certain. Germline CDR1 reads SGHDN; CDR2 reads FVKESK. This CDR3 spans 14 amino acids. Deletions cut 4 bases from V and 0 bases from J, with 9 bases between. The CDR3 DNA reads TGTGCCAGCAGCCCCACCTTTATGAACACTGAAGCTTTCTTT. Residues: CASSPTFMNTEAFF.

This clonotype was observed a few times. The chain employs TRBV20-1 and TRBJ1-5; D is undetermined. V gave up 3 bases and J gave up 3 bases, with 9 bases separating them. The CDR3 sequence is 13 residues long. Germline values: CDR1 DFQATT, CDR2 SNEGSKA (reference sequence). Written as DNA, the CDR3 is TGCAGTGCTAGGTATGGTCTCAATCAGCCCCAGCATTTT. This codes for CSARYGLNQPQHF.

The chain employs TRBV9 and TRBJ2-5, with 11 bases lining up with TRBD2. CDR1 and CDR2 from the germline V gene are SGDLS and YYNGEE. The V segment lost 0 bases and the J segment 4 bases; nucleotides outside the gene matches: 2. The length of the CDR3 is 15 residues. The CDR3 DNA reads TGTGCCAGCAGCGTAGTAGCGGGGGGGGGAGAGACCCAGTACTTC. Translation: CASSVVAGGGETQYF.

The CDR3 is CASSDVGSRQETQYF. In DNA, the CDR3 is TGTGCCAGCAGCGACGTGGGTAGCAGACAAGAGACCCAGTACTTC. The chain links TRBV2 to TRBJ2-5; D is uncertain. CDR1 and CDR2 from the germline V gene are SNHLY and FYNNEI. V lost 6 bases to trimming and J lost 2 bases, with 16 bases between them. CDR3 size: 15 residues.

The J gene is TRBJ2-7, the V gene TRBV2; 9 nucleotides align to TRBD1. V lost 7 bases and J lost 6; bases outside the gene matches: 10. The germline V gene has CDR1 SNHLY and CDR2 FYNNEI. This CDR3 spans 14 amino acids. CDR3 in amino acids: CASKMGQGMGEQYF. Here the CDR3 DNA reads TGTGCCAGCAAGATGGGACAGGGAATGGGCGAGCAGTACTTC.

CDR3 in DNA: TGTGCCAGCAGTTTAAACGTACACCGGGACAGGGGAAGTAATTCACCCCTCCACTTT. Protein: CASSLNVHRDRGSNSPLHF. V usage is TRBV25-1 and J usage is TRBJ1-6; 10 bases line up with TRBD1. The CDR3 is 19 amino acids. The J segment lost 6 bases and the V segment lost 5 bases, leaving 16 bases of the junction unmatched. Germline CDR1 reads MGHDK; CDR2 reads SYGVNS.

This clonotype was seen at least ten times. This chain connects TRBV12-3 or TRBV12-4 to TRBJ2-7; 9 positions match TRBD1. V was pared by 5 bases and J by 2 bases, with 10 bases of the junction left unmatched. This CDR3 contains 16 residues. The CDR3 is CASSQGTGTGTYEQYF. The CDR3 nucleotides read TGTGCCAGCAGTCAAGGGACCGGGACAGGGACCTACGAGCAGTACTTC.

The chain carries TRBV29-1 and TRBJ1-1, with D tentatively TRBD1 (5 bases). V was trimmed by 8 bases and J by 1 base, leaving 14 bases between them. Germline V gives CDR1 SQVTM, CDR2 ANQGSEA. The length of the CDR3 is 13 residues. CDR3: CSSLGPANTEAFF. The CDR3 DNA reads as TGCAGCAGTTTGGGACCCGCGAACACTGAAGCTTTCTTT.

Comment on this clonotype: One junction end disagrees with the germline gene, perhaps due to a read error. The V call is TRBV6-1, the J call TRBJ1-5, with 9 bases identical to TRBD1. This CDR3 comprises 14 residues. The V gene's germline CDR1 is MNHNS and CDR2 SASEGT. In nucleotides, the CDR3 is TGTGCCAGCAGAGAAGGACAGGGGTATCAGCCCCAGCATTTT. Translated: CASREGQGYQPQHF.

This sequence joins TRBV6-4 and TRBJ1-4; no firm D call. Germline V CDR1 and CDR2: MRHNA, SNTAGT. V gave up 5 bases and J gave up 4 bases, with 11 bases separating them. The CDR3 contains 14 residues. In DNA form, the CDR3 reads TGTGCCAGCAGTTTAAACACCCTTAATGAAAAACTGTTTTTT. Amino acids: CASSLNTLNEKLFF.

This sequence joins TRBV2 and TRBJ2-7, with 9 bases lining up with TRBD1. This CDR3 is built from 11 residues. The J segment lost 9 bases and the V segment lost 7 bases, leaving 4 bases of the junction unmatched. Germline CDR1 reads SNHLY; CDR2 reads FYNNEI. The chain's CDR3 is CASTPDRGQYF. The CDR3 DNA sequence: TGTGCCAGCACCCCGGACAGGGGGCAGTACTTC.

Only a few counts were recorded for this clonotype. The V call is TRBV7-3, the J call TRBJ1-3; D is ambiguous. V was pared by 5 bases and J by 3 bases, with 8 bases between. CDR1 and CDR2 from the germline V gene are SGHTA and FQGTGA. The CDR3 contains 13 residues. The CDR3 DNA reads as TGTGCCAGCAGCCCGGTATATGGAAACACCATATATTTT. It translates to CASSPVYGNTIYF. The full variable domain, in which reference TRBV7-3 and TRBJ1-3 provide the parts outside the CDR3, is GAGVSQTPSNKVTEKGKYVELRCDPISGHTALYWYRQSLGQGPEFLIYFQGTGAADDSGLPNDRFFAVRPEGSVSTLKIQRTERGDSAVYLCASSPVYGNTIYFGEGSWLTVV.

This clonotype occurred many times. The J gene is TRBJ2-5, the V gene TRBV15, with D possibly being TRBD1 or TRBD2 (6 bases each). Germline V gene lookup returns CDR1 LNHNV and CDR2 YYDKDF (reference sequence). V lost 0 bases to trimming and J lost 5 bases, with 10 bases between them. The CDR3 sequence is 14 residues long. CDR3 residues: CATSRDRGPETQYF. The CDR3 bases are TGTGCCACCAGCAGAGATCGGGGGCCCGAGACCCAGTACTTC.

The chain's CDR3 is CATGSGYGHGYTF. CDR3 DNA sequence: TGTGCCACAGGGTCAGGGTACGGACATGGCTACACCTTC. J is TRBJ1-2 and V is TRBV24-1; D may be TRBD1 (5 bases). The V gene lost 10 bases and the J gene lost 6 bases, with 17 bases spanning the gap. The CDR3 totals 13 residues. Germline CDR1 and CDR2: KGHDR and SFDVKD.

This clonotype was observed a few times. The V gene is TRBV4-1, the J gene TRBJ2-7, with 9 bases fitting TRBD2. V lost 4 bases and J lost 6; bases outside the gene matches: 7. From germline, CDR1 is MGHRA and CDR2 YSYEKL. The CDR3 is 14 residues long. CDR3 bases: TGCGCCAGCAGCCCGCGGGAGGGCCGGAGCGAGCAGTACTTC. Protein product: CASSPREGRSEQYF.

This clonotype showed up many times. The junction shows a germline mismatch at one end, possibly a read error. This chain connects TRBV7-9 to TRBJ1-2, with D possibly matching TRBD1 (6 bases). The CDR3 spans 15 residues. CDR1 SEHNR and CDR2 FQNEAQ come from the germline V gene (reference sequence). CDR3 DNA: TGCGCCAGCAGCCCACAGTCCGACAGGTCCTATGGCTACACCTTC. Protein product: CASSPQSDRSYGYTF.

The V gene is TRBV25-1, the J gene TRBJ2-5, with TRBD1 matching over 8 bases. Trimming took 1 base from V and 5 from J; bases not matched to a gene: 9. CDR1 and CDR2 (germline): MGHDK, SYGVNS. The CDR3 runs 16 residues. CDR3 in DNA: TGTGCCAGCAGTGAATGGCCGGGACAGGCGTGGGAGACCCAGTACTTC. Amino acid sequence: CASSEWPGQAWETQYF. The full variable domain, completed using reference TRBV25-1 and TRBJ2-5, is EADIYQTPRYLVIGTGKKITLECSQTMGHDKMYWYQQDPGMELHLIHYSYGVNSTEKGDLSSESTVSRIRTEHFPLTLESARPSHTSQYLCASSEWPGQAWETQYFGPGTRLLVL.

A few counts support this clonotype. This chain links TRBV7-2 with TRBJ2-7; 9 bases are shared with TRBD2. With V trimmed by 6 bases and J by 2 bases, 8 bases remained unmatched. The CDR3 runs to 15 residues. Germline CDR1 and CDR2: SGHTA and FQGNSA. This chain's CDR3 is CASSLSLAGTYEQYF. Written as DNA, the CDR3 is TGTGCCAGCAGTTTATCGCTAGCGGGGACCTACGAGCAGTACTTC.

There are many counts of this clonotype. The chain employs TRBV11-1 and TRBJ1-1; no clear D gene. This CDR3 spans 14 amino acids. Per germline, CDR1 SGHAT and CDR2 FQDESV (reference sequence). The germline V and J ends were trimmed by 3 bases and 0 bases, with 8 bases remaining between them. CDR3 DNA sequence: TGTGCCAGCAGCTTGCGCAGGATGAACACTGAAGCTTTCTTT. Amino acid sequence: CASSLRRMNTEAFF.

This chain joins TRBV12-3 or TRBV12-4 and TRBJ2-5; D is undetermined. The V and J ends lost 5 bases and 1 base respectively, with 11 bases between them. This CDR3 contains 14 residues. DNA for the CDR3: TGTGCCAGCAGTATTTATGGATTCCAAGAGACCCAGTACTTC. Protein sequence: CASSIYGFQETQYF.

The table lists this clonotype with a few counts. Written as DNA, the CDR3 is TGTGCCAGCAGCTTAGCCAGGGGCGGTCAGCCCCAGCATTTT. It is translated as CASSLARGGQPQHF. This sequence joins TRBV7-9 and TRBJ1-5, with D tentatively TRBD1 (6 bases). The ends were cut back, 0 bases at V and 6 bases at J, with 9 bases in the middle. The germline V gene has CDR1 SEHNR and CDR2 FQNEAQ (reference sequence). This CDR3 is 14 amino acids long.

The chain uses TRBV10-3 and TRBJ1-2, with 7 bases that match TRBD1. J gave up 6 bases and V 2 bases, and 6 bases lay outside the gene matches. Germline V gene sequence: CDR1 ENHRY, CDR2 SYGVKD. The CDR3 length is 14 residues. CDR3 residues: CAISEDRDVNGYTF. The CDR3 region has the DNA TGTGCCATCAGTGAGGACAGGGACGTGAATGGCTACACCTTC.

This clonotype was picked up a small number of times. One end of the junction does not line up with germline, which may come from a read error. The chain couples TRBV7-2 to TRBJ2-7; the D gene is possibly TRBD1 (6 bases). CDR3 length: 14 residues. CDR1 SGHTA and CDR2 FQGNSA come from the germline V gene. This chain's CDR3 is CASSQTDRTDEQYF. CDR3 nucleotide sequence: TGCGCCAGCAGCCAAACCGACAGGACGGACGAGCAGTACTTC.

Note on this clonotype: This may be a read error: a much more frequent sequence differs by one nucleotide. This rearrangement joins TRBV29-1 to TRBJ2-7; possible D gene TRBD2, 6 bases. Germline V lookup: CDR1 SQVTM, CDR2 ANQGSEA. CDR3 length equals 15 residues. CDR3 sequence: CSVGGMGSGSYGQYF. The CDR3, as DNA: TGCAGCGTTGGGGGTATGGGTAGCGGCTCCTACGGGCAGTACTTC.

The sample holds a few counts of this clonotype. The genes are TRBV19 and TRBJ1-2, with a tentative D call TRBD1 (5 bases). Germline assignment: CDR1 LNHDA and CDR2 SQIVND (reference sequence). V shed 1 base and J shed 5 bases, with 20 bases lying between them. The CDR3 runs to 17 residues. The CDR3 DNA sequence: TGTGCCAGTAGTATAGCCCTTCGGTCCGGGGCAACGTATGGCTACACCTTC. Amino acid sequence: CASSIALRSGATYGYTF.